These T cell receptor beta chains were read from a single sample in a study of beta chain features in type 1 diabetes. Only in-frame clones appear in the TCRdb table, and some are missing; sequencing was by immunoSEQ multiplex PCR. This sample yields about 230,000 clones, of which 9.6% are seen a single time; less than 0.035% belongs to the top ten. Sequencing was performed on naive CD4+ T cells from blood. These receptors all come from a young woman in good health. CDR3s include the opening cysteine and the closing phenylalanine or tryptophan. A D gene is named only where the DNA matches it firmly. Clone size is stated in some rows and not others, as once, few, many or a class when expanded.

size	D	V	J	CDR3	DNA
few	-	TRBV7-3	TRBJ2-1	CASSLTQDRGYFF	TGTGCCAGCAGCTTAACGCAGGATCGGGGGTACTTCTTC
-	TRBD2	TRBV6-4	TRBJ2-3	CASSQRGVSSTDTQYF	TGTGCCAGCAGTCAGCGGGGGGTTTCTAGCACAGATACGCAGTATTTT
-	-	TRBV6-1	TRBJ2-3	CASTEAPRDTQYF	TGTGCCAGCACAGAGGCGCCGAGGGATACGCAGTATTTT
few	TRBD1	TRBV19	TRBJ2-1	CASSTPWDRTNNEQFF	TGTGCCAGTAGTACCCCCTGGGACAGGACTAACAATGAGCAGTTCTTC
-	-	TRBV7-9	TRBJ1-5	CASSLGGENQPQHF	TGTGCCAGCAGCCTAGGGGGGGAAAATCAGCCCCAGCATTTT
few	TRBD1	TRBV11-2	TRBJ1-1	CASSFSRQGANTEAFF	TGTGCCAGCAGCTTCAGCAGGCAGGGGGCGAACACTGAAGCTTTCTTT
few	-	TRBV11-2	TRBJ2-3	CASSPGGRGTDTQYF	TGTGCCAGCAGCCCCGGGGGGCGGGGCACAGATACGCAGTATTTT
-	TRBD1	TRBV30	TRBJ1-1	CAWGQGINTEAFF	TGTGCCTGGGGACAGGGCATAAACACTGAAGCTTTCTTT
few	-	TRBV27	TRBJ2-5	CASSHRGAGPETQYF	TGTGCCAGCAGCCACCGGGGAGCGGGTCCGGAGACCCAGTACTTC
many	TRBD2	TRBV7-2	TRBJ2-3	CASTLAGGLDTQYF	TGTGCCAGCACCCTAGCGGGAGGTTTAGATACGCAGTATTTT
-	TRBD1	TRBV18	TRBJ1-2	CASSQGANYGYTF	TGTGCCAGCTCACAGGGGGCGAACTATGGCTACACCTTC
few	-	TRBV4-1	TRBJ2-3	CASSHTSGRGWPDTQYF	TGCGCCAGCAGCCATACTAGCGGCAGGGGGTGGCCAGATACGCAGTATTTT
-	TRBD1	TRBV7-9	TRBJ2-5	CASSLLRGETQYF	TGTGCCAGCAGCTTACTCAGGGGGGAGACCCAGTACTTC
-	-	TRBV7-8	TRBJ2-5	CASSSRTLKETQYF	TGTGCCAGCAGCTCCCGGACTTTAAAAGAGACCCAGTACTTC
few	-	TRBV6-1	TRBJ2-5	CASITGHLGETQYF	TGTGCCAGCATAACGGGACACTTAGGGGAGACCCAGTACTTC